The 5 T cell receptor beta chains reported below all come from one sample, sequenced in a study of blood T cell repertoires in COVID-19. This table comes from immunoSEQ multiplex PCR, and its TCRdb copy is limited to in-frame clones, with some not included. The sample contains approximately 110,000 clones, roughly 72% of which appear only once. Sequencing was performed on peripheral blood. Receptor source: a man at least 80 years old with acute or convalescent COVID-19.

This clone was observed a handful of times. The chain has TRBV5-4 and TRBJ2-4; TRBD2 might be the D (5 bases). Germline V gene sequence: CDR1 SGHNT, CDR2 YYREEE (reference sequence). The CDR3 loop spans 15 amino acids. Deletions cut 4 bases from V and 5 bases from J, with 16 bases between. The CDR3 region has the DNA TGTGCCAGCAGCCAAATTGAGGTGGGAGAAAACATTCAGTACTTC. It yields the protein CASSQIEVGENIQYF.

This chain connects TRBV18 to TRBJ1-5; 9 nucleotides agree with TRBD1. V lost 5 bases, J lost 11 bases, and 10 bases stayed unmatched. Germline CDR1 KGHSH, CDR2 LQKENI. CDR3 length equals 14 residues. The CDR3: CASSSWDRELAQHF. In DNA, the CDR3 is TGTGCCAGCTCATCATGGGACAGGGAGTTGGCCCAGCATTTT.

J is TRBJ1-1 and V is TRBV10-2; 8 bases fit TRBD1. Trimming removed 6 bases from V and 3 bases from J; junction bases left unmatched: 3. The CDR3 loop spans 13 amino acids. Germline CDR1 is WSHSY and CDR2 is SAAADI. The CDR3 nucleotides are TGCGCCAGCAGCAGGGGGCTTGACACTGAAGCTTTCTTT. This codes for CASSRGLDTEAFF.

The genes are TRBV27 and TRBJ1-2; TRBD1 might be the D (6 bases). The germline V and J ends were trimmed by 4 bases and 8 bases, with 11 bases remaining between them. Germline V lookup: CDR1 MNHEY, CDR2 SMNVEV (reference sequence). CDR3 length equals 12 residues. The CDR3 spells CASSSLRGGYTF. The CDR3 nucleotides read TGTGCCAGCAGTTCGCTCAGGGGAGGCTACACCTTC.

CDR3 sequence reads: CAISLGPMNTEAFF. The CDR3, as DNA: TGTGCCATCTCCCTGGGGCCCATGAACACTGAAGCTTTCTTT. The genes are TRBV2 and TRBJ1-1; D possibly corresponds to TRBD1 (5 bases). The germline CDR1 and CDR2 sequences are SNHLY and FYNNEI. The CDR3 runs to 14 residues. Between the trimmed V and J ends, which lost 10 bases and 0 bases, there was a span of 15 bases.